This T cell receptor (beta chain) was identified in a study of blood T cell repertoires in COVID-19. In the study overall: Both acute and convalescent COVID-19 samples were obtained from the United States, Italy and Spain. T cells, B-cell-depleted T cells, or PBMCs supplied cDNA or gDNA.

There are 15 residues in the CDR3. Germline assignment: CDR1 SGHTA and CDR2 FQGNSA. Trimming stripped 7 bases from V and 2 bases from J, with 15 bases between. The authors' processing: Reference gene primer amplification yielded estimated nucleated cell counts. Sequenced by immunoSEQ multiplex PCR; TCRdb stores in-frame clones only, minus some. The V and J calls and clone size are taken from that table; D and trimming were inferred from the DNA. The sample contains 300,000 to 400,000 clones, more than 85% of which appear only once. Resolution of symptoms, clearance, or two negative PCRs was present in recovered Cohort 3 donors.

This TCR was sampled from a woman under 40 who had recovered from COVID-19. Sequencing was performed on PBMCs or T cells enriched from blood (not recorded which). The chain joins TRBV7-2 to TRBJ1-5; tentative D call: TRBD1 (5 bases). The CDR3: CASTPGLFGNQPQHF. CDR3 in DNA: TGTGCCAGCACTCCAGGGTTGTTCGGCAATCAGCCCCAGCATTTT.